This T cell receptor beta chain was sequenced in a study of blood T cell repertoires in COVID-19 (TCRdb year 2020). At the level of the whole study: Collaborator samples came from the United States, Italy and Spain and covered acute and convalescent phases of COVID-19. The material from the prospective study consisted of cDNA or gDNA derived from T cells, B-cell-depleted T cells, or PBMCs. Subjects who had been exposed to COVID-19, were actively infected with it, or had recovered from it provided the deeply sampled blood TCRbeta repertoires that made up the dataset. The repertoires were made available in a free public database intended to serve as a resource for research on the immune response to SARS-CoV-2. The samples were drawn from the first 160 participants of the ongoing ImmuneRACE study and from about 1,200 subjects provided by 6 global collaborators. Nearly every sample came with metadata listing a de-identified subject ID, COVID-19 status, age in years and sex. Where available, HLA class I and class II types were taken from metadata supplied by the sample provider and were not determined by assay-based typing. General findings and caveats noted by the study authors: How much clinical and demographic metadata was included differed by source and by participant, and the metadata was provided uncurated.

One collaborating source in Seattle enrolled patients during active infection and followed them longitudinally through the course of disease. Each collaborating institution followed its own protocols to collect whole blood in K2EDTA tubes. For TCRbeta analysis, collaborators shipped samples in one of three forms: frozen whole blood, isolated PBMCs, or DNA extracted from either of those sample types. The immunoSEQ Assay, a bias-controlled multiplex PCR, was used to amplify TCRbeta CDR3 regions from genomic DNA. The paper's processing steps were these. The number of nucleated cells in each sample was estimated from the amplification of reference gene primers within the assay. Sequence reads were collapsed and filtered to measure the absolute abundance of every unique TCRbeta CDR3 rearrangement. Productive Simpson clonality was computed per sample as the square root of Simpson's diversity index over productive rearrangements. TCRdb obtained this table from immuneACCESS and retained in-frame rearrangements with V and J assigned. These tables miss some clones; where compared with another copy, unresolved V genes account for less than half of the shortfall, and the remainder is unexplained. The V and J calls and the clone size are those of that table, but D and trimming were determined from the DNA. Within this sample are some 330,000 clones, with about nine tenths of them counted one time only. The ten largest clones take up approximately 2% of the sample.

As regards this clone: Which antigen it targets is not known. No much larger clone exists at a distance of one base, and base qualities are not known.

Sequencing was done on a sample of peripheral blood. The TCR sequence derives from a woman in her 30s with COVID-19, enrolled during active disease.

In nucleotides, the sequence is TGTGCCAGCAGTTTCGGTCAGGGGGTATCGTTTTTTAATTCACCCCTCCACTTT. It translates to CASSFGQGVSFFNSPLHF. The chain links TRBV28 with TRBJ1-6, with 7 bases aligning to TRBD1. CDR1 MDHEN and CDR2 SYDVKM were looked up in the germline V gene. The V end gives up 3 bases and the J end 6 bases, leaving 14 bases in the junction not matched to a gene. From its cysteine to its phenylalanine, the CDR3 spans 18 amino acids. The read is trimmed to its CDR3 DNA, 54 bases read in frame from base 1.